Below, 12 T cell receptor beta chains from the same sample are listed, as sequenced in a study of response to subunit inactivated influenza vaccine (dated by TCRdb to the late 2010s). The method was RT-PCR. Sequencing took place on an Illumina HiSeq 2500. The public sequencing data were trimmed at Q25 with fastp and processed into clonotypes with MiXCR by TCRdb, which kept only in-frame beta chains. Identical CDR3 protein sequences are pooled into one entry, listed with their most common genes and DNA. The sample has about 180,000 distinct CDR3 sequences on record, approximately 9.2% of them singletons. 9.5% to 13% of the sample is in the top ten clones. The sample was non-naive T cells sorted from PBMCs, taken on the day of vaccination. The cell subset or site label on this specimen signifies: memory T cell fraction. These receptors came from a man in his fifties or sixties who received an inactivated influenza vaccine. Donor details come from another sample of the same person, matched by shared clones.

This clonotype was found a few times. The chain uses TRBV5-6 and TRBJ2-1; TRBD2 is a possible D gene (6 bases). This CDR3 is built from 16 residues. V lost 5 bases and J lost 7, with 22 bases in between. CDR1 and CDR2 (germline): SGHDT, YYEEEE. This CDR3 reads CASSYLGRSNVNEQFF. The CDR3 DNA sequence: TGTGCCAGCAGTTATCTCGGGAGATCGAATGTAAATGAGCAGTTCTTC.

On this clonotype itself: Just one base apart from a much larger clone, this may be a read error. The V gene is TRBV11-2, the J gene TRBJ2-1, with TRBD2 matching 7 bases. J was trimmed by 5 bases and V by 5 bases; bases with no gene match: 9. CDR1 and CDR2 (germline): SGHAT, FQNNGV. The CDR3 loop spans 15 amino acids. The CDR3 spells CASSAGTNGNNEQFF. The CDR3 DNA sequence: TGTGCCAGCAGCGCCGGGACTAACGGGAACAATGAGCAGTTCTTC.

J is TRBJ2-7 and V is TRBV21-1; the table calls TRBD1, which could not be checked here. TRBV21-1 is flagged as a pseudogene. This CDR3 is built from 20 residues. CDR3 amino acids: CASSKVQGDRRDRGWYEQYF. The CDR3 DNA reads TGTGCCAGCAGCAAAGTCCAGGGGGATCGACGGGACAGGGGGTGGTACGAGCAGTACTTC.

The gene calls are TRBV19 and TRBJ2-3; 7 nucleotides match TRBD1. CDR1 and CDR2 (germline): LNHDA, SQIVND (reference sequence). The CDR3 is 14 amino acids. Unmatched junction bases numbered 12, after V lost 7 bases and J lost 8 bases. The CDR3 nucleotides read TGTGCCAGTACCACGGTACAGGGGCATGGTACGCAGTATTTT. It specifies CASTTVQGHGTQYF.

This clonotype was seen a few times. A much larger clone is a single base away; this may be a read error. The chain couples TRBV6-2 or TRBV6-3 to TRBJ2-2; D gene unclear. Germline values: CDR1 MNHEY, CDR2 SVGEGT. CDR3 size: 13 residues. V was clipped by 4 bases and J by 0 bases, with 3 bases between them. DNA of the CDR3: TGTGCCAGCAGTTCCACGAACACCGGGGAGCTGTTTTTT. Amino acid sequence: CASSSTNTGELFF.

The table lists this clonotype with a few counts. The chain couples TRBV5-1 to TRBJ1-5; D gene uncertain. The ends were cut back, 4 bases at V and 5 bases at J, with 10 bases in the middle. CDR3 size: 13 residues. Germline-derived CDR1 and CDR2 are SGHRS and YFSETQ. Here the CDR3 DNA reads TGCGCCAGCAGCGAGCGGGCCGATCAGCCCCAGCATTTT. Translated: CASSERADQPQHF.

This clonotype was recorded many times. V usage is TRBV5-1 and J usage is TRBJ2-5; weak D call: TRBD2 (6 bases). The CDR3 is 14 amino acids. V dropped 1 base and J dropped 3 bases, with 10 bases sitting between them. Germline values: CDR1 SGHRS, CDR2 YFSETQ. In nucleotides, the CDR3 is TGCGCCAGCAGCTTGTTCGGGGGAGAAGAGACCCAGTACTTC. It translates to CASSLFGGEETQYF.

This clonotype was recorded a few times. The chain has TRBV30 and TRBJ1-3; D unresolved. The germline CDR1 and CDR2 sequences are GTSNPN and SVGIG (reference sequence). V shed 4 bases and J shed 6 bases, with 16 bases lying between them. The CDR3 contains 14 residues. In DNA, the CDR3 is TGTGCCTGGAAATTATCCGGACCAGCAAACACCATATATTTT. Amino acid sequence: CAWKLSGPANTIYF.

The rearrangement links TRBV9 to TRBJ2-5; maybe TRBD2 (6 bases). Per germline, CDR1 SGDLS and CDR2 YYNGEE. Deletions cut 3 bases from V and 0 bases from J, with 15 bases between. This CDR3 is built from 16 residues. This CDR3 is CASSASANPYQETQYF. The CDR3 nucleotides read TGTGCCAGCAGCGCTAGCGCGAATCCATACCAAGAGACCCAGTACTTC.

This clonotype was seen ten or more times. The rearrangement links TRBV7-3 to TRBJ2-1; D is ambiguous. Per germline, CDR1 SGHTA and CDR2 FQGTGA. The CDR3 has 14 amino acids. Trimming removed 5 bases from V and 4 bases from J, with 12 bases in between. The DNA for the CDR3 is TGTGCCAGCAGCATCTCTGGACGGTACAATGAGCAGTTCTTC. This gives the protein CASSISGRYNEQFF.

In its sample, this clonotype was seen a few times. This chain links TRBV7-2 with TRBJ2-3, with 13 bases matching TRBD2. CDR3 length: 16 amino acids. The ends lost 0 bases at V and 6 bases at J; junction bases unmatched: 3. Germline CDR1 SGHTA, CDR2 FQGNSA. The CDR3 sequence is CASSLAGLAGFDTQYF. The CDR3 nucleotides are TGTGCCAGCAGCTTAGCGGGACTAGCGGGGTTCGATACGCAGTATTTT.

V usage is TRBV7-6 and J usage is TRBJ1-3; D is possibly TRBD1 (6 bases). V shed 6 bases and J shed 4 bases, with 13 bases lying between them. This CDR3 is 14 amino acids long. Per the germline V gene, CDR1 is SGHVS and CDR2 is FNYEAQ. Here the CDR3 reads CASRGGGQGNTIYF. CDR3 sequence (DNA): TGTGCCAGCAGAGGGGGAGGGCAAGGAAACACCATATATTTT. Complete variable domain (other parts from reference TRBV7-6 and TRBJ1-3): GAGVSQSPRYKVTKRGQDVALRCDPISGHVSLYWYRQALGQGPEFLTYFNYEAQQDKSGLPNDRFSAERPEGSISTLTIQRTEQRDSAMYRCASRGGGQGNTIYFGEGSWLTVV.